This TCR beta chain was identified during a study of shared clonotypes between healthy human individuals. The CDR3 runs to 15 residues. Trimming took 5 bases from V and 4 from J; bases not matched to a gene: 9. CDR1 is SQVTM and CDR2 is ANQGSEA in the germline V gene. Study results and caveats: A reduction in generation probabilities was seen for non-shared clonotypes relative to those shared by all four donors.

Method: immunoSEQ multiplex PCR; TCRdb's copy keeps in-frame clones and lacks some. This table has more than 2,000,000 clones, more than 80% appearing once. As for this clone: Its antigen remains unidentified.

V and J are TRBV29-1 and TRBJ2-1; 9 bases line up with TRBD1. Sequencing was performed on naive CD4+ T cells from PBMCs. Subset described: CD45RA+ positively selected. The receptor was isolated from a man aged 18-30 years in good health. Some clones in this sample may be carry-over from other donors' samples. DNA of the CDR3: TGCAGCGTTCAAAGCCGGGACAGGGCATACAATGAGCAGTTCTTC. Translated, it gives CSVQSRDRAYNEQFF.